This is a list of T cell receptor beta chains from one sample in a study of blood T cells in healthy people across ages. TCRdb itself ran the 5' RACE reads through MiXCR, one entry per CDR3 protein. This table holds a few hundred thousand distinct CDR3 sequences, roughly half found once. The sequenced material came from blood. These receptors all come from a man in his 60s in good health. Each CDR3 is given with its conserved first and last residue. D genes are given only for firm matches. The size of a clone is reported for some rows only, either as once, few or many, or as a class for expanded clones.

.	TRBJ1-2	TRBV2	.	TGTGCCAGCAGTGCGGCGGGGATGGGGTATGGCTACACCTTC	CASSAAGMGYGYTF
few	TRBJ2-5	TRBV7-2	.	TGTGCCAGCAGCTTCCGGGAAGGGACACCTTACAATGAGCAGTACTTC	CASSFREGTPYNEQYF
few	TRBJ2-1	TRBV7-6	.	TGTGCCAGCAGTCAGATGGGCCTATACAATGAGCAGTTCTTC	CASSQMGLYNEQFF
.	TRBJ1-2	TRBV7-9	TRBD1	TGTGCCAGCAGCTCCGGCTCGGGACAGGGCTATGGCTACACCTTC	CASSSGSGQGYGYTF
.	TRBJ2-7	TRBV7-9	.	TGTGCCAGCAGCTCTGGGCACTACGAGCAGTACTTC	CASSSGHYEQYF
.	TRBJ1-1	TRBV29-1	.	TGCAGCGTCGACAGCCTGAACACTGAAGCTTTCTTT	CSVDSLNTEAFF
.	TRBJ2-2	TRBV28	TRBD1	TGTGCCAGCGGGCGACAGGGTGGCACCGGGGAGCTGTTTTTT	CASGRQGGTGELFF
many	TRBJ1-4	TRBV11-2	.	TGTGCCAGCAGCCTGTCCAGGGGAGCTAATGAAAAACTGTTTTTT	CASSLSRGANEKLFF
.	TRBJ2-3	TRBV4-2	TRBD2	TGTGCCAGCAGCCAAGAGGGGCCGAGCGGGAGGGCCGGGGCAGATACGCAGTATTTT	CASSQEGPSGRAGADTQYF
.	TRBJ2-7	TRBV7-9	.	TGTGCCAGCTCCGAAAGGGGTAGTTCCTACGAGCAGTACTTC	CASSERGSSYEQYF
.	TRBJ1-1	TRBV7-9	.	TGTGCCAGCAGCTTGAGTACAAGTACTGAAGCTTTCTTT	CASSLSTSTEAFF
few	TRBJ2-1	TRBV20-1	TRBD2	TGCAGTGCCCCCGGACTAGCGGCAACCAATGAGCAGTTCTTC	CSAPGLAATNEQFF
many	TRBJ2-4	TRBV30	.	TGTGCCTGGAACCTGGGAAGAACCAAAAACATTCAGTACTTC	CAWNLGRTKNIQYF
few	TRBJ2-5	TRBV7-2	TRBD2	TGTGCCAGCAGCTTAGGGGGACTAGCGGGAGTAGAGACCCAGTACTTC	CASSLGGLAGVETQYF
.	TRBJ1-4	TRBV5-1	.	TGCGCCAGCAGCCTTGACAGACCGAATGAAAAACTGTTTTTT	CASSLDRPNEKLFF
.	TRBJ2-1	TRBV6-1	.	TGTGCCAGCAGTGAAGGGGGGAGCTCCTACAATGAGCAGTTCTTC	CASSEGGSSYNEQFF
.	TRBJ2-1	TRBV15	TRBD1	TGTGCCACCAGCAGAGAGAAGACAGGGTTTGAGCAGTTCTTC	CATSREKTGFEQFF
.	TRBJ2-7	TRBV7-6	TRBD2	TGTGCCAGCAGCTTCGGCGGGAGGGCCACCAATGAGCAGTACTTC	CASSFGGRATNEQYF
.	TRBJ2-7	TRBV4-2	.	TGTGCCAGCAGCCCTGATACCGGGCCTGCCTACGAGCAGTACTTC	CASSPDTGPAYEQYF
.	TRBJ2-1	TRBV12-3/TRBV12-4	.	TGTGCCAGCAGGGGAACTGAACGGGGGAACAATGAGCAGTTCTTC	CASRGTERGNNEQFF
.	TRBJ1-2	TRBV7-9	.	TGTGCCAGCAGCTTGGGGTCAGGAGATCACTATGGCTACACCTTC	CASSLGSGDHYGYTF
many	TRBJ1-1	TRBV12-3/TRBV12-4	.	TGTGCCAGCAGTGTAATGGTAAACACTGAAGCTTTCTTT	CASSVMVNTEAFF
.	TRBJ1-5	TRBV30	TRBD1	TGTGCCTGGAATACAGGGGGGAGGTATAGCAATCAGCCCCAGCATTTT	CAWNTGGRYSNQPQHF